The T cell receptor (beta chain) described here comes from a study of CD8+ T cells in alopecia areata. Study information: Treated patients' severity was scored by percentage of affected scalp area.

Sequencing used cDNA as its template, made by extracting RNA and reverse transcribing it. Profiling relied on immunoSEQ multiplex PCR, and the TCRdb table lists in-frame clones only, not all of them. The profile shows approximately 210,000 clones, about three fifths of them singletons. Study findings and constraints: Affected scalp, especially in alopecia totalis/universalis, had a higher clonality than normal scalp did.

Looked up from germline, CDR1 is SGHAT and CDR2 is FQNNGV. V was clipped by 6 bases and J by 9 bases, with 13 bases between them. The CDR3 loop spans 12 amino acids. Treatment defined: oral pan-JAK inhibitor, 5-10 mg twice daily. PBMCs yielded sorted CD4+ and CD8+ T cells. In regard to this clone: The antigen remains undetermined.

J is TRBJ2-3 and V is TRBV11-2; D is undetermined. This TCR derives from a human donor with alopecia areata. The sequencing here drew on CD4+ T cells sorted from blood, taken at week 24, from a patient treated with tofacitinib. The CDR3 region is CASSQSRSTQYF. DNA for the CDR3: TGTGCCAGCAGTCAGTCCCGCTCCACGCAGTATTTT.